These 14 T cell receptor beta chains were sequenced from one sample in a study of blood T cell repertoires in COVID-19. TCRdb keeps only in-frame clones here, not all; method: immunoSEQ multiplex PCR. Of approximately 94,000 clones in the sample, approximately 81% were seen once. The source material was peripheral blood. The receptors come from a human donor in a cohort sampled during active COVID-19.

The rearrangement joins TRBV6-2 or TRBV6-3 to TRBJ1-4; a weak D match, TRBD1 (6 bases). CDR1 is MNHEY, CDR2 SVGEGT, per germline. The ends were cut back, 5 bases at V and 0 bases at J, with 19 bases in the middle. The CDR3 loop spans 18 amino acids. DNA of the CDR3: TGTGCCAGCAGTACCCACGGCAGGACAGATGCAACTAATGAAAAACTGTTTTTT. Amino acids: CASSTHGRTDATNEKLFF.

The chain has TRBV7-9 and TRBJ2-1; 12 nucleotides align to TRBD1. The trim removed 8 bases at V and 7 bases at J, leaving 6 bases unmatched. CDR1 is SEHNR, CDR2 FQNEAQ, per germline (reference sequence). The CDR3 covers 14 residues. The CDR3 sequence is CASSGTGGMNEQFF. CDR3 nucleotide sequence: TGTGCCAGCTCCGGGACAGGGGGCATGAATGAGCAGTTCTTC.

CDR3 protein: CASGQGLNARSGANVLTF. The CDR3 DNA is TGTGCCAGCGGTCAGGGCCTCAACGCACGGAGTGGGGCCAACGTCCTGACTTTC. The chain links TRBV7-2 to TRBJ2-6; tentatively, D is TRBD1 (5 bases). Germline V gene data show CDR1 as SGHTA and CDR2 as FQGNSA. The CDR3 totals 18 residues. Trimming left V 8 bases short and J 3 bases short, with 23 bases between.

The chain's CDR3 is CASRDRGRSTQYF. As DNA, the CDR3 is TGTGCCAGCAGGGACAGGGGGCGATCCACGCAGTATTTT. The chain uses TRBV7-8 and TRBJ2-3, with 11 bases that match TRBD1. The CDR3 consists of 13 residues. V shed 6 bases, J shed 9 bases, and the junction held 5 bases outside the gene matches. The germline V gene has CDR1 SGHVS and CDR2 FQNEAQ.

The chain recombines TRBV2 with TRBJ2-3; perhaps TRBD1 as D (6 bases). CDR1 and CDR2 (germline): SNHLY, FYNNEI. V lost 10 bases, J lost 2 bases, and 16 bases lay in between. The CDR3 covers 14 residues. CDR3 loop: CATQGTLFTDTQYF. CDR3 DNA sequence: TGTGCCACCCAGGGGACATTATTCACAGATACGCAGTATTTT.

Concerning this clone itself: At one boundary the junction diverges from the germline segment, which might be a read error. The CDR3 DNA is TGTGCCAGCAGCCTATCCCCGCTAGCTCTCTCCCACGAGCAGTACTTC. It codes for CASSLSPLALSHEQYF. The gene calls are TRBV7-2 and TRBJ2-7; D is possibly TRBD2 (5 bases). This CDR3 region has 16 residues. CDR1 is SGHTA, CDR2 FQGNSA, per germline.

The CDR3 reads CASSPQANTEAFF. The CDR3 region has the DNA TGTGCCAGCTCACCCCAGGCGAACACTGAAGCTTTCTTT. V gene TRBV18 combines with J gene TRBJ1-1, with D hard to call. The germline gives CDR1 KGHSH, CDR2 LQKENI. V shed 3 bases and J shed 1 base, with 6 bases lying between them. There are 13 residues in the CDR3.

The chain links TRBV5-1 to TRBJ1-5, with a weak D call TRBD1 (5 bases). Germline lookup yields CDR1 SGHRS and CDR2 YFSETQ. The CDR3 contains 15 residues. Trimming removed 4 bases at V and 3 bases at J, with 14 bases between. Here the CDR3 reads CASSPFGDYNQPQHF. In DNA, the CDR3 is TGCGCCAGCAGCCCATTTGGGGACTACAATCAGCCCCAGCATTTT.

This chain connects TRBV6-2 or TRBV6-3 to TRBJ2-5, with 7 bases that match TRBD1. The CDR3 covers 16 residues. The germline gives CDR1 MNHEY, CDR2 SVGEGT. V lost 6 bases, J lost 7 bases, and 17 bases stayed unmatched. The CDR3 nucleotides read TGTGCCAGCAGCAAGCAGACAGGGCCTCGCCAGGCGACCCAGTACTTC. Residues: CASSKQTGPRQATQYF.

The chain joins TRBV6-6 to TRBJ1-5; D remains unclear. Germline-derived CDR1 and CDR2 are MNHNY and SVGAGI (reference sequence). Trimming took off 8 bases at V and 11 bases at J, with 19 bases between the two ends. The CDR3 runs 13 residues. CDR3 protein: CASRTDGNGAQHF. The DNA for the CDR3 is TGTGCCAGCCGAACGGATGGAAACGGGGCCCAGCATTTT.

V gene TRBV3-1 (or the pseudogene TRBV3-2) combines with J gene TRBJ2-7; TRBD2 matches at 7 bases. V shed 1 base and J 4 bases; nucleotides not matched to a gene: 10. Germline CDR1 LGHDT, CDR2 YNNKEL (reference sequence). The CDR3 spans 16 residues. The CDR3 coding sequence is TGTGCCAGCAGCCAAGCGGGAGGCAGGTTCCCGTACGAGCAGTACTTC. Amino acid sequence: CASSQAGGRFPYEQYF.

The chain carries TRBV6-6 and TRBJ1-1; D may be TRBD1 (5 bases). Between the trimmed V and J ends, which lost 6 bases and 2 bases, there was a span of 7 bases. The V gene's germline CDR1 is MNHNY and CDR2 SVGAGI (reference sequence). This CDR3 has 12 residues. CDR3 nucleotide sequence: TGTGCCAGCAGGACAGCCAACACTGAAGCTTTCTTT. Residues: CASRTANTEAFF.

V and J are TRBV6-5 and TRBJ2-1; 7 nucleotides line up with TRBD1. Losses at the gene ends were 6 bases for V and 6 bases for J; bases not matched to a gene: 11. Germline V gives CDR1 MNHEY, CDR2 SVGAGI. The CDR3 consists of 15 residues. The chain's CDR3 is CASSAGQVTLNEQFF. The CDR3 nucleotides are TGTGCCAGCAGCGCTGGACAGGTAACTCTCAATGAGCAGTTCTTC.

The V gene is TRBV6-2 or TRBV6-3, the J gene TRBJ1-2, with D tentatively TRBD1 (6 bases). Trimming left V 2 bases short and J 4 bases short, with 14 bases between. This CDR3 has 15 amino acids. CDR1 and CDR2 from the germline V gene are MNHEY and SVGEGT. The CDR3 DNA is TGTGCCAGCAGTTACGTAGGACAGAGAGTCTATGGCTACACCTTC. This sequence encodes CASSYVGQRVYGYTF.